This TCR beta chain comes out of a study of T cells in Graves' hyperthyroidism and ophthalmopathy. About the study: Peripheral blood was acquired at first diagnosis, ahead of any therapy whatsoever.

This clonotype has just a few counts. Its antigen is not identified. General observations from the study: Researchers report that a 13 V-J model separated ophthalmopathy from stable hyperthyroidism. Blood held most thyroid clonotypes expanded above 0.001 frequency.

There were TCR beta CDR3 regions amplified from RNA transcripts. First-round RT-PCR with HTBI primers amplified the TCR CDR3 region. MiXCR, run by TCRdb on the multiplex PCR reads, gives a single entry per CDR3 protein. The sample lists about 360,000 distinct CDR3 sequences, roughly 13% seen once, with less than 10% in the top ten. V dropped 1 base and J dropped 2 bases, with 9 bases sitting between them. The germline gives CDR1 SGDLS, CDR2 YYNGEE. The CDR3 consists of 15 residues. The sequenced material came from blood. The chain combines TRBV9 with TRBJ2-2, with D hard to call. This clonotype was obtained from a woman between 18 and 30 years old with Graves' hyperthyroidism. CDR3 nucleotides: TGTGCCAGCAGCGTAATCGGCTTTAACACCGGGGAGCTGTTTTTT. It translates to CASSVIGFNTGELFF.